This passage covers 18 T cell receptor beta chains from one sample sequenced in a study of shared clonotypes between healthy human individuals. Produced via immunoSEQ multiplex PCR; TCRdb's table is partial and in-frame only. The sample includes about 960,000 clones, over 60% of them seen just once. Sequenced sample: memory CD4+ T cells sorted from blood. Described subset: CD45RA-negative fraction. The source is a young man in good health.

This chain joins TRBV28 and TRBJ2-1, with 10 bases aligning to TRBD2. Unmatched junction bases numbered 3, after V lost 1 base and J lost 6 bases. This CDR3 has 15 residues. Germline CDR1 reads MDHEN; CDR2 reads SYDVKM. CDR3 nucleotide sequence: TGTGCCAGCAGTTTATTCCAGCGGGGGGGCAATGAGCAGTTCTTC. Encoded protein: CASSLFQRGGNEQFF.

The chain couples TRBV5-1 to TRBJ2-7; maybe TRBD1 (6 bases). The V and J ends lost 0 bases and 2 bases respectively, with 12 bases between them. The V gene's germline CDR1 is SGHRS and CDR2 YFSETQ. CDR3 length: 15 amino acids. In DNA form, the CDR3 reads TGCGCCAGCAGCTTGGTGGGGGCTAGGGCCTACGAGCAGTACTTC. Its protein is CASSLVGARAYEQYF. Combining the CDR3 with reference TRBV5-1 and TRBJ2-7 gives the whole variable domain KAGVTQTPRYLIKTRGQQVTLSCSPISGHRSVSWYQQTPGQGLQFLFEYFSETQRNKGNFPGRFSGRQFSNSRSEMNVSTLELGDSALYLCASSLVGARAYEQYFGPGTRLTVT.

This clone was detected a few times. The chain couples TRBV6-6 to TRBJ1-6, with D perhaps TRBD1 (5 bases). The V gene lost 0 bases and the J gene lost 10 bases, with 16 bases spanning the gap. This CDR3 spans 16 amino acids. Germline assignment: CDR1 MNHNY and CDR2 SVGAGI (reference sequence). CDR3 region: CASSYSLGGEDSPLHF. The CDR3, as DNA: TGTGCCAGCAGTTACTCTCTTGGGGGGGAGGACTCACCCCTCCACTTT.

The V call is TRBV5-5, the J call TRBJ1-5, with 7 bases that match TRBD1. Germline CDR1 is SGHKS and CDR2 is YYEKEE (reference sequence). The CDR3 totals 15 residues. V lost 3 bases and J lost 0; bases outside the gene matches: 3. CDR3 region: CASSWGQNSNQPQHF. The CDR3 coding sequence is TGTGCCAGCAGCTGGGGACAGAATAGCAATCAGCCCCAGCATTTT.

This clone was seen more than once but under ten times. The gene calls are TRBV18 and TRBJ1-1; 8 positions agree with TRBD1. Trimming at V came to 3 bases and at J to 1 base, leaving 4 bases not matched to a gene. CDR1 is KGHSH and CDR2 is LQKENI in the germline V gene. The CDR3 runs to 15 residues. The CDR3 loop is CASSPKTGENTEAFF. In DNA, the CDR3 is TGTGCCAGCTCACCCAAGACAGGGGAGAACACTGAAGCTTTCTTT.

CDR3: CASSLAGLGREQYF. The CDR3 DNA follows: TGTGCCAGCAGTTTAGCGGGACTGGGCCGGGAGCAGTACTTC. The V call is TRBV27, the J call TRBJ2-7, with TRBD2 as a possible D gene (6 bases). The germline CDR1 and CDR2 sequences are MNHEY and SMNVEV (reference sequence). With 2 bases removed from V and 7 bases from J, the gap between germline ends came to 15 bases. The CDR3 runs to 14 residues.

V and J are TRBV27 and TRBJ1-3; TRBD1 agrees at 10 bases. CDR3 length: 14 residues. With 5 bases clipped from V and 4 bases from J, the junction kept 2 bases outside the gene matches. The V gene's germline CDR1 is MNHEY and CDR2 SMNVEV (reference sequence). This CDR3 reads CASSRTGGGNTIYF. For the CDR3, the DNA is TGTGCCAGCAGTCGGACAGGGGGAGGAAACACCATATATTTT.

The CDR3 DNA reads as TGTGCCAGCAGCCGGGGGGACACGCGGGAAGCTTTCTTT. Its translation is CASSRGDTREAFF. J is TRBJ1-1 and V is TRBV4-2; a weak D match, TRBD1 (6 bases). The CDR3 covers 13 residues. V lost 4 bases, J lost 8 bases, and 14 bases lay in between. Per germline, CDR1 LGHNA and CDR2 YNFKEQ.

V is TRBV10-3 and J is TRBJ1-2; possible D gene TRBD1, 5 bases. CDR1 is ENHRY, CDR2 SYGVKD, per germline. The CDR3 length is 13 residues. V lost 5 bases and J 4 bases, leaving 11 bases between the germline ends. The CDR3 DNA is TGTGCCATCAGTACTGACAGTTCCTATGGCTACACCTTC. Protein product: CAISTDSSYGYTF.

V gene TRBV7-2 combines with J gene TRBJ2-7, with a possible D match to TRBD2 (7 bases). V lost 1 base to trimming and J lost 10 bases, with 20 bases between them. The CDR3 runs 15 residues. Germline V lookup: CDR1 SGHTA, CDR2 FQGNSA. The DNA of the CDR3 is TGTGCCAGCAGCTTAGAGATAGGGAGGGGAGGGGGACAGTACTTC. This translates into CASSLEIGRGGGQYF.

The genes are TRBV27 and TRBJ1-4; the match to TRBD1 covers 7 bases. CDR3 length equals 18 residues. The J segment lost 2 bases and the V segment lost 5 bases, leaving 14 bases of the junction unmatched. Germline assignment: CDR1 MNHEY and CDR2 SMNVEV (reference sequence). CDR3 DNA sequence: TGTGCCAGCAGTCCACTTCCGGGCCAGGGACAGACTAATGAAAAACTGTTTTTT. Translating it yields CASSPLPGQGQTNEKLFF.

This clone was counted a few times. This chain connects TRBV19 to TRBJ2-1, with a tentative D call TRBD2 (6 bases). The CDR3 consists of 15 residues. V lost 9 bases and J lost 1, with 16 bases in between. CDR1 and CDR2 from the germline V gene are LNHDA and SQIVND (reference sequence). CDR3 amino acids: CASATGTLSYNEQFF. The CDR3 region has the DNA TGTGCCAGCGCAACCGGGACTTTATCCTACAATGAGCAGTTCTTC. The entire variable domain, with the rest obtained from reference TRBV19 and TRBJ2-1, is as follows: DGGITQSPKYLFRKEGQNVTLSCEQNLNHDAMYWYRQDPGQGLRLIYYSQIVNDFQKGDIAEGYSVSREKKESFPLTVTSAQKNPTAFYLCASATGTLSYNEQFFGPGTRLTVL.

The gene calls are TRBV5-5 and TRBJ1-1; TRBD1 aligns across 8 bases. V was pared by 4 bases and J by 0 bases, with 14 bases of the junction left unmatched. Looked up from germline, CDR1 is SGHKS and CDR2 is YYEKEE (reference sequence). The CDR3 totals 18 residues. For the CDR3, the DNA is TGTGCCAGCAGCGGAGGACAGGGATTAACTCAGCTGAACACTGAAGCTTTCTTT. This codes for CASSGGQGLTQLNTEAFF.

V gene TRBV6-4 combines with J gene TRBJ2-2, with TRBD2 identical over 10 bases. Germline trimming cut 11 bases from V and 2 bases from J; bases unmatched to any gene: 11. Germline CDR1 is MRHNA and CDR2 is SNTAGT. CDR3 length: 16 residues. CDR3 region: CARLAGAPLNTGELFF. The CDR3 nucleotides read TGTGCCCGTCTAGCGGGAGCCCCCCTAAACACCGGGGAGCTGTTTTTT.

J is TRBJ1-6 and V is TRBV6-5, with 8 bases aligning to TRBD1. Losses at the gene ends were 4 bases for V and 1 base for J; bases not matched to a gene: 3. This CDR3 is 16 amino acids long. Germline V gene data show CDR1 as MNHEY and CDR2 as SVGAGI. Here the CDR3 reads CASSSRTGSYNSPLHF. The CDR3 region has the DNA TGTGCCAGCAGTTCAAGGACAGGGTCCTATAATTCACCCCTCCACTTT.

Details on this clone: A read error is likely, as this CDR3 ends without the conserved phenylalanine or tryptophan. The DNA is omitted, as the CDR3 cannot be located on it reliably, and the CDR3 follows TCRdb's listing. The CDR3 region is CASTEGAGQD. The chain employs TRBV21-1 and TRBJ1-2; TRBD1 is the table's D call, not checked against the DNA. TRBV21-1 counts as a pseudogene. The CDR3 length equals 10 residues, ends included.

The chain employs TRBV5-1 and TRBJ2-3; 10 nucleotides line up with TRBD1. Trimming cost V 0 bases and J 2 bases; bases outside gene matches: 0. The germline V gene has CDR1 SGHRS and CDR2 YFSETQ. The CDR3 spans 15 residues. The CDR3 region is CASSLGQGATDTQYF. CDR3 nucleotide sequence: TGCGCCAGCAGCTTGGGACAGGGGGCCACAGATACGCAGTATTTT.

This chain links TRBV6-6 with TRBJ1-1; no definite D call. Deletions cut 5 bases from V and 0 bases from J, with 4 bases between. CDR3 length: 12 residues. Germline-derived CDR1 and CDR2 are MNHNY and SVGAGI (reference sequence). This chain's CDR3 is CASSIVNTEAFF. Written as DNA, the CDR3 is TGTGCCAGCAGTATCGTGAACACTGAAGCTTTCTTT.